The 26 T cell receptor beta chains below come from one sample, sequenced in a study of shared clonotypes between healthy human individuals. Generated by immunoSEQ multiplex PCR, the TCRdb table keeps only in-frame clones and is missing some. This table has roughly 500,000 clones, 65% to 85% appearing once. Source material: PBMCs. The receptors derive from a woman between 35 and 50 years old in good health. Some clones in this sample may be carry-over from other donors' samples.

About this clone itself: A read error is likely here: a far larger clone is one base away. This specimen includes other DNA sequences encoding the same CDR3. In nucleotides, the CDR3 is TGTGCCAGCACTAGTAGCGGGAGCCAACGCTCCTACAACGAGCAGTTCTTC. It yields the protein CASTSSGSQRSYNEQFF. The chain is built from TRBV28 and TRBJ2-1; TRBD2 aligns across 9 bases. The germline CDR1 and CDR2 sequences are MDHEN and SYDVKM. This CDR3 has 17 amino acids.

In its sample, this clone was seen once. The J gene is TRBJ1-5, the V gene TRBV2, with a tentative D call TRBD1 (5 bases). V lost 5 bases and J 7 bases, leaving 12 bases between the germline ends. This CDR3 contains 13 residues. Looked up from germline, CDR1 is SNHLY and CDR2 is FYNNEI. As DNA, the CDR3 is TGTGCCAGCAGTTTAACAGGAACACAGCCCCAGCATTTT. Protein: CASSLTGTQPQHF. The whole variable domain, remainder taken from reference TRBV2 and TRBJ1-5, is EPEVTQTPSHQVTQMGQEVILRCVPISNHLYFYWYRQILGQKVEFLVSFYNNEISEKSEIFDDQFSVERPDGSNFTLKIRSTKLEDSAMYFCASSLTGTQPQHFGDGTRLSIL.

With respect to this clone: Since a far larger clone is one base different, this is likely a read error. The chain employs TRBV5-1 and TRBJ2-2; D is perhaps TRBD2 (5 bases). Germline loops: CDR1 SGHRS, CDR2 YFSETQ. This CDR3 region has 14 residues. Written as DNA, the CDR3 is TGCGCCAGCAGCTTGGCACAGAGCACCGGGGAGCTGCTTTTT. Protein: CASSLAQSTGELLF.

Comments on this clone: A much larger clonotype is one base distant, so this may be a read error. The chain has TRBV29-1 and TRBJ2-3; 8 bases line up with TRBD2. There are 13 residues in the CDR3. The V segment lost 5 bases and the J segment 1 base; nucleotides outside the gene matches: 2. Germline CDR1 SQVTM, CDR2 ANQGSEA. DNA for the CDR3: TGCAGCGTTATGACTAGCGGCACAGATACGCAGTATTTT. It encodes CSVMTSGTDTQYF.

To note about this clone: With only one base between it and a far larger clone, this is likely a read error. The sample carries other DNA sequences with the same CDR3. V usage is TRBV7-2 and J usage is TRBJ1-2; weak D call: TRBD1 (5 bases). Germline assignment: CDR1 SGHTA and CDR2 FQGNSA. Trimming shortened V by 5 bases and J by 5 bases, and 18 bases separated the two germline ends. This CDR3 is 15 amino acids long. The chain's CDR3 is CASSPRPGSSYGYTF. DNA for the CDR3: TGTGCCAGCAGCCCCCGCCCAGGGTCTAGTTATGGCTACACCTTC.

This clone was recorded a few times. The chain employs TRBV30 and TRBJ2-6; 8 bases fit TRBD2. V was clipped by 3 bases and J by 4 bases; unmatched bases: 11. The CDR3 is 17 residues long. Germline loops: CDR1 GTSNPN, CDR2 SVGIG (reference sequence). Here the CDR3 DNA reads TGTGCCTGGAGCCCGGGGGGGTTGCGCGCCGGGGCCAACGTCCTGACTTTC. Its protein is CAWSPGGLRAGANVLTF.

As for this clone: A far more abundant clone sits one base away, making this likely a read error. The identical CDR3 is also encoded by other nucleotide sequences in the sample. The chain couples TRBV30 to TRBJ1-5; D perhaps matches TRBD1 (5 bases). V was trimmed by 0 bases and J by 6 bases, leaving 15 bases between them. Germline V CDR1 and CDR2: GTSNPN, SVGIG (reference sequence). This CDR3 has 15 residues. CDR3 region: CAWSVGAGGGQPQHF. The DNA for the CDR3 is TGTGCCTGGAGTGTCGGGGCAGGTGGCGGTCAGCCCCAGCATTTT.

The chain has TRBV7-9 and TRBJ2-2; 7 bases align to TRBD1. After removal of 5 bases from V and 9 bases from J, the junction contained 15 bases not matched to a gene. The CDR3 runs to 16 residues. Germline V gene sequence: CDR1 SEHNR, CDR2 FQNEAQ (reference sequence). CDR3 region: CASSRFEGAHNRELFF. The CDR3 DNA is TGTGCCAGCAGCCGCTTTGAGGGGGCGCATAATCGGGAGCTGTTTTTT. The variable domain in full, with the rest retrieved from reference TRBV7-9 and TRBJ2-2, is DTGVSQNPRHKITKRGQNVTFRCDPISEHNRLYWYRQTLGQGPEFLTYFQNEAQLEKSRLLSDRFSAERPKGSFSTLEIQRTEQGDSAMYLCASSRFEGAHNRELFFGEGSRLTVL.

Worth noting for this clone: This same CDR3 is encoded by further DNA sequences in the sample. This rearrangement joins TRBV30 to TRBJ2-3; D gene ambiguous. The CDR3 is 14 residues long. Germline CDR1 is GTSNPN and CDR2 is SVGIG (reference sequence). Trimming took 4 bases from V and 0 from J, leaving 11 bases between them. The CDR3, as DNA: TGTGCCTGGACTTCCGGAGTTAGCACAGATACGCAGTATTTT. This translates into CAWTSGVSTDTQYF.

The rearrangement uses TRBV18 and TRBJ2-1, with 7 bases matching TRBD2. V gave up 1 base and J gave up 9 bases; unmatched junction bases: 6. The CDR3 consists of 14 residues. The germline CDR1 and CDR2 sequences are KGHSH and LQKENI. The CDR3 loop is CASSPQTSPSEQFF. In DNA, the CDR3 is TGTGCCAGCTCACCACAGACTAGCCCATCTGAGCAGTTCTTC.

The chain combines TRBV5-1 with TRBJ2-3; 8 bases align to TRBD2. J was trimmed by 7 bases and V by 2 bases; bases with no gene match: 9. The germline gives CDR1 SGHRS, CDR2 YFSETQ. CDR3 length: 15 amino acids. The CDR3 DNA reads as TGCGCCAGCAGCTTAGCGGGAGAGGCACATCATACGCAGTATTTT. The encoded protein is CASSLAGEAHHTQYF.

The chain links TRBV7-2 to TRBJ2-7; TRBD1 agrees at 7 bases. CDR1 and CDR2 (germline): SGHTA, FQGNSA. The CDR3 spans 16 residues. Trimming at V came to 6 bases and at J to 2 bases, leaving 13 bases not matched to a gene. The CDR3 sequence: CASRDLTGVRPYEQYF. For the CDR3, the DNA is TGTGCCAGCAGAGACTTAACAGGGGTCCGACCCTACGAGCAGTACTTC.

About this clone itself: Other DNA sequences of this sample code for an identical CDR3. The rearrangement joins TRBV4-3 to TRBJ1-2; D unclear. CDR3 length: 13 residues. Trimming stripped 0 bases from V and 8 bases from J, with 10 bases between. The germline CDR1 and CDR2 sequences are LGHNA and YSLEER. The CDR3 region is CASSQDLGVGYTF. For the CDR3, the DNA is TGCGCCAGCAGCCAAGATCTGGGAGTAGGCTACACCTTC.

This chain links TRBV5-4 with TRBJ2-2; 7 positions agree with TRBD2. Germline loops: CDR1 SGHNT, CDR2 YYREEE (reference sequence). V dropped 4 bases and J dropped 5; count of bases not matched to a gene: 11. The CDR3 sequence is 16 residues long. CDR3 nucleotides: TGTGCCAGCAGCCATACTAGCGAGATATGGACCGGGGAGCTGTTTTTT. Translation: CASSHTSEIWTGELFF.

The sample holds one count of this clone. The genes are TRBV9 and TRBJ2-6, with D possibly TRBD1 on 5 matching bases. This CDR3 spans 17 amino acids. The germline V gene has CDR1 SGDLS and CDR2 YYNGEE. V dropped 0 bases and J dropped 0 bases, with 10 bases sitting between them. This CDR3 reads CASSVAGPDSGANVLTF. CDR3 in DNA: TGTGCCAGCAGCGTAGCAGGGCCCGACTCTGGGGCCAACGTCCTGACTTTC.

The rearrangement links TRBV5-1 to TRBJ1-2; D is unresolved. The CDR3 sequence is 14 residues long. Trimming shortened V by 4 bases and J by 0 bases, and 10 bases separated the two germline ends. Germline lookup yields CDR1 SGHRS and CDR2 YFSETQ. The DNA for the CDR3 is TGCGCCAGCAGCCCAACGGATGCTAACTATGGCTACACCTTC. Encoded protein: CASSPTDANYGYTF.

The sample holds one count of this clone. The CDR3: CAITQEVSQPQHF. CDR3 bases: TGTGCCATCACCCAGGAGGTGAGTCAGCCCCAGCATTTT. V usage is TRBV10-3 and J usage is TRBJ1-5, with D unclear. Germline V gene sequence: CDR1 ENHRY, CDR2 SYGVKD. There are 13 residues in the CDR3. Trimming shortened V by 7 bases and J by 6 bases, and 13 bases separated the two germline ends.

The rearrangement uses TRBV11-2 and TRBJ2-7; D possibly corresponds to TRBD1 (5 bases). The germline V and J ends were trimmed by 5 bases and 3 bases, with 17 bases remaining between them. Germline V gene data show CDR1 as SGHAT and CDR2 as FQNNGV. CDR3 size: 15 residues. The CDR3 here is CASSPGSGPGYEQYF. CDR3 nucleotides: TGTGCCAGCAGCCCAGGGTCAGGGCCGGGCTACGAGCAGTACTTC. Variable domain in full (rest from reference TRBV11-2 and TRBJ2-7): EAGVAQSPRYKIIEKRQSVAFWCNPISGHATLYWYQQILGQGPKLLIQFQNNGVVDDSQLPKDRFSAERLKGVDSTLKIQPAKLEDSAVYLCASSPGSGPGYEQYFGPGTRLTVT.

On this clone: A far more abundant clone sits one base away, making this likely a read error. Different DNA sequences within this sample yield the same CDR3. This sequence joins TRBV5-6 and TRBJ2-1, with 11 bases lining up with TRBD2. The CDR3 loop spans 15 amino acids. Germline CDR1 is SGHDT and CDR2 is YYEEEE. In nucleotides, the CDR3 is TGTGCTAGCAGCTTACTAGCGGGAGTAGTAAATGAGCAGTTCTTC. Encoded protein: CASSLLAGVVNEQFF.

This sequence joins TRBV25-1 and TRBJ2-7; TRBD2 matches at 12 bases. Per germline, CDR1 MGHDK and CDR2 SYGVNS. Trimming removed 5 bases from V and 6 bases from J; junction bases left unmatched: 5. This CDR3 comprises 14 residues. The CDR3 is CASSPRTSGIEQYF. The DNA for the CDR3 is TGTGCCAGCAGTCCTCGGACTAGCGGGATCGAGCAGTACTTC.

On this clone: This sequence is one base from a far larger clone and is likely a read error. V usage is TRBV5-1 and J usage is TRBJ2-5; no firm D call. The CDR3 is made up of 11 amino acids. Trimming stripped 2 bases from V and 5 bases from J, with 4 bases between. Germline CDR1 SGHRS, CDR2 YFSETQ. CDR3 bases: TGCGCCAGCAGCTTATACGAGACCCAGTACTTC. It translates to CASSLYETQYF. The full variable domain, rest sourced from reference TRBV5-1 and TRBJ2-5, is KAGVTQTPRYLIKTRGQQVTLSCSPISGHRSVSWYQQTPGQGLQFLFEYFSETQRNKGNFPGRFSGRQFSNSRSEMNVSTLELGDSALYLCASSLYETQYFGPGTRLLVL.

The rearrangement uses TRBV6-4 and TRBJ2-3; weak D call: TRBD1 (6 bases). Trimming cost V 8 bases and J 3 bases, with 12 bases left between them. Looked up from germline, CDR1 is MRHNA and CDR2 is SNTAGT. This CDR3 has 13 amino acids. The CDR3 DNA follows: TGTGCCAGCGGAAGGACAGTAACAGATACGCAGTATTTT. Amino acids: CASGRTVTDTQYF.

The gene calls are TRBV29-1 and TRBJ2-2, with D uncertain. Germline V gives CDR1 SQVTM, CDR2 ANQGSEA. The CDR3 is made up of 11 amino acids. V was pared by 6 bases and J by 6 bases, with 8 bases between. This CDR3 reads CSVRASGELFF. In nucleotides, the CDR3 is TGCAGCGTCCGGGCCTCCGGGGAGCTGTTTTTT.

About this clone: A far larger clone is off by one base, so a read error is likely. The genes are TRBV20-1 and TRBJ2-2; D is undetermined. Germline CDR1 and CDR2: DFQATT and SNEGSKA (reference sequence). This CDR3 region has 11 residues. CDR3 residues: CNAFTTGELFF. The CDR3 bases are TGCAATGCCTTTACCACCGGGGAGCTGTTTTTT.

This clone was detected once. A far larger clone is one nucleotide away, so this likely arose from a read error. The sample holds other DNA sequences that translate to the same CDR3. CDR3 amino acids: CASSPPLVNYGYTF. The CDR3 bases are TGTGCCAGCAGCCCGCCTTTAGTGAACTATGGATACACCTTC. The gene calls are TRBV7-2 and TRBJ1-2; D is undetermined. CDR1 SGHTA and CDR2 FQGNSA come from the germline V gene. There are 14 residues in the CDR3. The full variable domain, in which reference TRBV7-2 and TRBJ1-2 provide the parts outside the CDR3, is GAGVSQSPSNKVTEKGKDVELRCDPISGHTALYWYRQSLGQGLEFLIYFQGNSAPDKSGLPSDRFSAERTGGSVSTLTIQRTQQEDSAVYLCASSPPLVNYGYTFGSGTRLTVV.

V usage is TRBV5-1 and J usage is TRBJ1-1, with a possible D match to TRBD1 (5 bases). This CDR3 has 14 residues. From germline, CDR1 is SGHRS and CDR2 YFSETQ. Trimming cost V 3 bases and J 1 base, with 10 bases left between them. CDR3 in DNA: TGCGCCAGCAGCTCCTTGGGGGGGAACACTGAAGCTTTCTTT. Its translation: CASSSLGGNTEAFF.